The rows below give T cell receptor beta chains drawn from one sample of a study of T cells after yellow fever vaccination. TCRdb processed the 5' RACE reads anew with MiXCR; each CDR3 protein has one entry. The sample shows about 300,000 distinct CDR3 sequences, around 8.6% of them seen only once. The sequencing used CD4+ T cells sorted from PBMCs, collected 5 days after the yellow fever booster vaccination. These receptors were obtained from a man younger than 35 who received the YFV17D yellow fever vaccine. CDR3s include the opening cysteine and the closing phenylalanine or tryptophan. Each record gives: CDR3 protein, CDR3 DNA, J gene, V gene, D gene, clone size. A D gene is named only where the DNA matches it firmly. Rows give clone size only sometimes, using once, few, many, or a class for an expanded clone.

CDR3aa: CASSGFPPRDTGELFF; CDR3nt: TGTGCCAGCAGTGGATTCCCCCCCCGGGACACCGGGGAGCTGTTTTTT; j_gene: TRBJ2-2; v_gene: TRBV25-1; d_gene: .; abundance: .
CDR3aa: CASSSLMTSGNTEAFF; CDR3nt: TGTGCCAGCAGCTCGCTCATGACCTCAGGGAACACTGAAGCTTTCTTT; j_gene: TRBJ1-1; v_gene: TRBV5-5; d_gene: .; abundance: .
CDR3aa: CASIGFANTGELFF; CDR3nt: TGTGCCAGCATCGGGTTCGCGAACACCGGGGAGCTGTTTTTT; j_gene: TRBJ2-2; v_gene: TRBV5-5; d_gene: .; abundance: few
CDR3aa: CSASPRGSWETQYF; CDR3nt: TGCAGTGCTAGTCCGCGGGGCAGTTGGGAGACCCAGTACTTC; j_gene: TRBJ2-5; v_gene: TRBV20-1; d_gene: .; abundance: .
CDR3aa: CASSEGGLAGTGELFF; CDR3nt: TGTGCCAGCAGTGAGGGCGGACTAGCGGGCACCGGGGAGCTGTTTTTT; j_gene: TRBJ2-2; v_gene: TRBV2; d_gene: TRBD2; abundance: .
CDR3aa: CASSWTEKAYNEQFF; CDR3nt: TGCGCCAGCAGCTGGACAGAGAAGGCCTACAATGAGCAGTTCTTC; j_gene: TRBJ2-1; v_gene: TRBV5-1; d_gene: .; abundance: .
CDR3aa: CASSSPRAGGTDTQYF; CDR3nt: TGTGCCAGCAGTTCACCTAGAGCGGGGGGCACAGATACGCAGTATTTT; j_gene: TRBJ2-3; v_gene: TRBV6-6; d_gene: TRBD2; abundance: few
CDR3aa: CASSHGGVYGYTF; CDR3nt: TGTGCCAGCAGCCATGGTGGAGTCTATGGCTACACCTTC; j_gene: TRBJ1-2; v_gene: TRBV3-1; d_gene: .; abundance: .
CDR3aa: CASSYSFGPAYGYTF; CDR3nt: TGTGCCAGCAGTTACTCGTTTGGACCTGCCTATGGCTACACCTTC; j_gene: TRBJ1-2; v_gene: TRBV6-5; d_gene: .; abundance: few
CDR3aa: CSARSSGGADDTQYF; CDR3nt: TGCAGTGCTAGATCCAGCGGGGGGGCCGATGATACGCAGTATTTT; j_gene: TRBJ2-3; v_gene: TRBV20-1; d_gene: TRBD2; abundance: many
CDR3aa: CSARTSGGANLGTGELFF; CDR3nt: TGCAGTGCTAGGACCTCGGGGGGGGCCAACCTGGGCACCGGGGAGCTGTTTTTT; j_gene: TRBJ2-2; v_gene: TRBV20-1; d_gene: TRBD2; abundance: .
CDR3aa: CASSLGQLTQYF; CDR3nt: TGTGCCAGCAGCTTAGGGCAGCTCACTCAGTACTTC; j_gene: TRBJ2-4; v_gene: TRBV7-2; d_gene: .; abundance: few
CDR3aa: CASSQGYEEYF; CDR3nt: TGTGCCAGCAGCCAGGGCTACGAGGAGTACTTC; j_gene: TRBJ2-7; v_gene: TRBV6-2/TRBV6-3; d_gene: .; abundance: few
CDR3aa: CASSISDSYEQYF; CDR3nt: TGTGCCAGTAGTATATCGGACTCCTACGAGCAGTACTTC; j_gene: TRBJ2-7; v_gene: TRBV19; d_gene: .; abundance: few
CDR3aa: CASNYAMRTAPGEQYF; CDR3nt: TGTGCCAGCAACTACGCCATGAGGACAGCCCCTGGCGAGCAGTACTTC; j_gene: TRBJ2-7; v_gene: TRBV2; d_gene: .; abundance: .
CDR3aa: CASSPSSTNEKLFF; CDR3nt: TGTGCCAGCAGCCCCAGCTCAACTAATGAAAAACTGTTTTTT; j_gene: TRBJ1-4; v_gene: TRBV7-2; d_gene: .; abundance: few
CDR3aa: CSARRLENYEQYF; CDR3nt: TGCAGTGCTAGACGACTAGAGAACTACGAGCAGTACTTC; j_gene: TRBJ2-7; v_gene: TRBV20-1; d_gene: .; abundance: few
CDR3aa: CASSPGAPPAFF; CDR3nt: TGTGCCAGCAGCCCGGGGGCACCGCCGGCGTTCTTC; j_gene: TRBJ2-1; v_gene: TRBV7-2; d_gene: .; abundance: few
CDR3aa: CSARWGTLNNEKLFF; CDR3nt: TGCAGTGCTAGATGGGGGACGCTTAATAATGAAAAACTGTTTTTT; j_gene: TRBJ1-4; v_gene: TRBV20-1; d_gene: .; abundance: .
CDR3aa: CASSLVTGASDTEAFF; CDR3nt: TGTGCCAGCAGCTTGGTCACTGGGGCAAGTGACACTGAAGCTTTCTTT; j_gene: TRBJ1-1; v_gene: TRBV5-5; d_gene: .; abundance: .
CDR3aa: CASRVTDTDTQYF; CDR3nt: TGTGCCAGCAGGGTGACAGATACAGATACGCAGTATTTT; j_gene: TRBJ2-3; v_gene: TRBV6-5; d_gene: .; abundance: few
CDR3aa: CASSRSGTAGELFF; CDR3nt: TGCGCCAGCAGCCGAAGTGGAACAGCCGGGGAGCTGTTTTTT; j_gene: TRBJ2-2; v_gene: TRBV4-3; d_gene: .; abundance: many
CDR3aa: CASSYLSGANYGYTF; CDR3nt: TGTGCCAGCAGTTACTTGTCCGGGGCTAACTATGGCTACACCTTC; j_gene: TRBJ1-2; v_gene: TRBV6-5; d_gene: .; abundance: .
CDR3aa: CASSPDRAKNIQYF; CDR3nt: TGTGCCAGCTCACCAGACAGGGCCAAAAACATTCAGTACTTC; j_gene: TRBJ2-4; v_gene: TRBV18; d_gene: .; abundance: many
CDR3aa: CASSHTGQGYEQYF; CDR3nt: TGTGCCAGCTCACATACGGGACAGGGTTACGAGCAGTACTTC; j_gene: TRBJ2-7; v_gene: TRBV18; d_gene: TRBD1; abundance: .
CDR3aa: CASSLRGGGEDTQYF; CDR3nt: TGTGCCAGCAGCTTACGGGGGGGCGGGGAAGATACGCAGTATTTT; j_gene: TRBJ2-3; v_gene: TRBV7-9; d_gene: TRBD2; abundance: .
CDR3aa: CASSYSGTDRYGYTF; CDR3nt: TGCGCCAGCAGCTACTCCGGGACAGATCGTTATGGCTACACCTTC; j_gene: TRBJ1-2; v_gene: TRBV5-1; d_gene: TRBD1; abundance: many
CDR3aa: CASTFARGPPGGYTF; CDR3nt: TGTGCCAGCACCTTCGCCCGGGGGCCACCGGGGGGCTACACCTTC; j_gene: TRBJ1-2; v_gene: TRBV6-5; d_gene: .; abundance: .
CDR3aa: CSAPTAGTGEQYF; CDR3nt: TGCAGTGCTCCAACGGCGGGGACAGGCGAGCAGTACTTC; j_gene: TRBJ2-7; v_gene: TRBV20-1; d_gene: TRBD1; abundance: few
CDR3aa: CAISAQQIRTDTQYF; CDR3nt: TGTGCCATCAGTGCCCAACAGATACGCACAGATACGCAGTATTTT; j_gene: TRBJ2-3; v_gene: TRBV10-3; d_gene: .; abundance: .